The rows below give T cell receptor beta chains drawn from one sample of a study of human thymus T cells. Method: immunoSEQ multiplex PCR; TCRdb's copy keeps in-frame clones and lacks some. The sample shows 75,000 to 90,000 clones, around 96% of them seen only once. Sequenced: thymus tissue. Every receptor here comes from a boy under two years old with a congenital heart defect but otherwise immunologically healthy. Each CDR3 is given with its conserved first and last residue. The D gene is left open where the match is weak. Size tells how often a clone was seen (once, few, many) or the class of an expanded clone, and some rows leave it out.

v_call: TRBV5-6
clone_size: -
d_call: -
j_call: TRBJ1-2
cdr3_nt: TGTGCCAGCAGCGCCCACCGGGCCCGGGATGGCTACACCTTC
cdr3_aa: CASSAHRARDGYTF

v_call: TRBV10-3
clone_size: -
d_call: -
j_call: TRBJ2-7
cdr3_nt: TGTGCCATCAGTGAGTCGTTGTGGGGGCCGCCACACGAGCAGTACTTC
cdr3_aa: CAISESLWGPPHEQYF

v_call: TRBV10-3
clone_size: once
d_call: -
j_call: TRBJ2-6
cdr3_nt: TGTGCCATCAGTGTGGTATCAGGGCATTGGACCTCTGGGGCCAACGTCCTGACTTTC
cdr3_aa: CAISVVSGHWTSGANVLTF

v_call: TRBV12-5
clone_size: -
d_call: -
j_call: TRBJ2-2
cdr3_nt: TGTGCTAGTGGTTTGGTACGGAAGGGGCTTGACACCGGGGAGCTGTTTTTT
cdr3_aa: CASGLVRKGLDTGELFF

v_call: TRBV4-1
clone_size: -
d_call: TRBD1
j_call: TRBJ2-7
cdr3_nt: TGCGCCAGCAGCCAACGCCCGACAGGGAAGGAGCAGTACTTC
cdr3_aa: CASSQRPTGKEQYF

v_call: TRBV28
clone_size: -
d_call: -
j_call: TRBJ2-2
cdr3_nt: TGTGCCAGCAGTAAAAATACTAGGAGGCCCGCGAACACCGGGGAGCTGTTTTTT
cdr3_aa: CASSKNTRRPANTGELFF

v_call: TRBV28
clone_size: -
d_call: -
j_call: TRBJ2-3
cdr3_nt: TGTGCCAGTGGAATAAGGCCTTATAGCACAGATACGCAGTATTTT
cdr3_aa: CASGIRPYSTDTQYF

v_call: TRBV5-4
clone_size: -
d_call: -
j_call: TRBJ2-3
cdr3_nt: TGTGCCAGCAGCTTGGATCCTATGGGGTCTAGCAATACAGATACGCAGTATTTT
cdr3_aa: CASSLDPMGSSNTDTQYF

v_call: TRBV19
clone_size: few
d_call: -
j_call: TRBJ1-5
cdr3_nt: TGTGCCAGCGACAACAGGACCGGCCAGCCCCAGCATTTT
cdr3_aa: CASDNRTGQPQHF

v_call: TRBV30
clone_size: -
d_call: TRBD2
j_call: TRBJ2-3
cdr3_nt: TGTGCCTGGAGTGTACCCAGCGGGGAGGGGTCAGATACGCAGTATTTT
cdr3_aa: CAWSVPSGEGSDTQYF

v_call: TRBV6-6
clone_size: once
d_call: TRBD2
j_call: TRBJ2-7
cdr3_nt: TGTGCCAGCAGTGGGGGAGGGACCACCTACGAGCAGTACTTC
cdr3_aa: CASSGGGTTYEQYF

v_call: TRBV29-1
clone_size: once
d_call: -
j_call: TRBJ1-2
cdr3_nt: TGCAGCGTTGTATCGGCGAACTATGGCTACACCTTC
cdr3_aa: CSVVSANYGYTF

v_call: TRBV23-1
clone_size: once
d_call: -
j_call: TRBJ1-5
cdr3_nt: TGCGCCAGCAAGCGGGTAAAAATCGATCAGCCCCAGCATTTT
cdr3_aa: CASKRVKIDQPQHF

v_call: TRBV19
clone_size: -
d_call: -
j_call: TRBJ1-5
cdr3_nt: TGTGCCAGTAGTTCACGGGACCGTAGCAATCAGCCCCAGCATTTT
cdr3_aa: CASSSRDRSNQPQHF

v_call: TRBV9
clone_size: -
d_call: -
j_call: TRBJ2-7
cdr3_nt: TGTGCCAGCAGCGTAGGTCTAGCCTACGAGCAGTACTTC
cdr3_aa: CASSVGLAYEQYF

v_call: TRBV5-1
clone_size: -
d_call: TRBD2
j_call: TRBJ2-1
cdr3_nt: TGCGCCAGCACCCTAGCGGGAGACATCCTAAACAATGAGCAGTTCTTC
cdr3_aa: CASTLAGDILNNEQFF

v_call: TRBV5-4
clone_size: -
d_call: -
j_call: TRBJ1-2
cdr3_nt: TGTGCCAGCAGCTCCCGGGACAAAACTCTATATGGCTACACCTTC
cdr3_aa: CASSSRDKTLYGYTF

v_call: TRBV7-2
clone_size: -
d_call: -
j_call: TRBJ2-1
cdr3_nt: TGTGCCAGCAGCTTAGCTGAGACCCCAGGGCAGTTCTTC
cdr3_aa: CASSLAETPGQFF

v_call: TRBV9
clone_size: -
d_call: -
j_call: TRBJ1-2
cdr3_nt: TGTGCCAGCAGCGTAGTGTTCGCGGGTTACTTC
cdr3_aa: CASSVVFAGYF

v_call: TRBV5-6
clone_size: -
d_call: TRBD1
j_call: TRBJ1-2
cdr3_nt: TGTGCCAGCAGCTTGGGGGTACAGGGGGTTCAGAGCCAATATGGCTACACCTTC
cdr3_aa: CASSLGVQGVQSQYGYTF

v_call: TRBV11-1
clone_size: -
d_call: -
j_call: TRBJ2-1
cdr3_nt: TGTGCCAGCAGCCCGGTATCCTGGGTCGACAATGAGCAGTTCTTC
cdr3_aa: CASSPVSWVDNEQFF

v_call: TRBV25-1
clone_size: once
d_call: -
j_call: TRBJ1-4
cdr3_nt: TGTGCCAGCAGTGCTAACAGGTCCAATGAAAAACTGTTTTTT
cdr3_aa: CASSANRSNEKLFF

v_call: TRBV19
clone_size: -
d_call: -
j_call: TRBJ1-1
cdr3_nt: TGTGCCAGTAGCTATACCCACAGGGATTTGAACACTGAAGCTTTCTTT
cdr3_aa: CASSYTHRDLNTEAFF

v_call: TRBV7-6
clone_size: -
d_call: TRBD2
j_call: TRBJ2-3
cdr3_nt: TGTGCCAGCAGCTTAGTGGCTAGCGGGGCCCTCTTCACAGATACGCAGTATTTT
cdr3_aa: CASSLVASGALFTDTQYF

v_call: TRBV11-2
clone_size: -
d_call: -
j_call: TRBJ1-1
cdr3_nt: TGTGCCAGCAGCTTAGCGCGGCCGAACACTGAAGCTTTCTTT
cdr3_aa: CASSLARPNTEAFF

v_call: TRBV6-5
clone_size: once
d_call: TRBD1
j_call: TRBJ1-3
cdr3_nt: TGTGCCAGCAGTTACTCGGACAGGGAGTTTGGAAACACCATATATTTT
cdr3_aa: CASSYSDREFGNTIYF

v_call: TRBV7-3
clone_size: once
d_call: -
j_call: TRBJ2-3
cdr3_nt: TGTGCCAGCAGTTGGGGCCAAACTAGCTTTGCAGATACGCAGTATTTT
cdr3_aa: CASSWGQTSFADTQYF

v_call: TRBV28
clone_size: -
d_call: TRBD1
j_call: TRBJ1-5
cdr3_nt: TGTGCCAGCAGTTTATTAGGCGCGACAGGGCTTCAGCCCCAGCATTTT
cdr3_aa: CASSLLGATGLQPQHF

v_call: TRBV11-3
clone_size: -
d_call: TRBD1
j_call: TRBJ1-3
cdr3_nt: TGTGCCAGCAGCCCCCAGACAGGGACCTTAAGGCTACCATCTGGAAACACCATATATTTT
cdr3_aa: CASSPQTGTLRLPSGNTIYF

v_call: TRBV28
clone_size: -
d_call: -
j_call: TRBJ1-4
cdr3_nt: TGTGCCAGCAGTTTGAATAGGGGATATAATGAAAAACTGTTTTTT
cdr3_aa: CASSLNRGYNEKLFF

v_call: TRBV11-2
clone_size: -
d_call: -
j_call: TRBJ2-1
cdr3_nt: TGTGCCAGCCGTCTGAGGGCGGGCAATGAGCAGTTCTTC
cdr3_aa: CASRLRAGNEQFF

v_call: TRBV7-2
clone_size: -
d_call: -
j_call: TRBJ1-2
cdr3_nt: TGTGCCAGCAGCTTAGTCTCGATAGTTGCAGGTCGGGATGGCTACACCTTC
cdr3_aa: CASSLVSIVAGRDGYTF

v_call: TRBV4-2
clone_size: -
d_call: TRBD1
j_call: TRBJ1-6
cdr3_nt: TGTGCCAGCAGCCAAAAGGGGACAGCGGAGGGTAGCTCCTATAATTCACCCCTCCACTTT
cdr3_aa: CASSQKGTAEGSSYNSPLHF

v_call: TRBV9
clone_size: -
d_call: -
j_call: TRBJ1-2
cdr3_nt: TGTGCCAGCAGCCTCGGGACGGAGTATGGCTACACCTTC
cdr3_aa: CASSLGTEYGYTF

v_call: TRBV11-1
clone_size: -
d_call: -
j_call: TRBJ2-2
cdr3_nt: TGTGCCAGCAGCTTAGCCCAAAGGGTGTCAACGGGAACGGCCGGGGAGCTGTTTTTT
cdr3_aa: CASSLAQRVSTGTAGELFF

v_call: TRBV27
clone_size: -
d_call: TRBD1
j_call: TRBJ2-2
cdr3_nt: TGTGCCAGCAGTTTAGCAGGGACAGGCTCGAACACCGGGGAGCTGTTTTTT
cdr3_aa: CASSLAGTGSNTGELFF

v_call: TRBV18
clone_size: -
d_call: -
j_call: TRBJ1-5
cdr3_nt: TGTGCCAGCTCAAAGAAGGGACAACAAGGGCATTTT
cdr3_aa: CASSKKGQQGHF

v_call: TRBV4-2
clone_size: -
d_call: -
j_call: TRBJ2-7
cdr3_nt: TGTGCCAGCAGCTTAGGAACAGACCCCTACGAGCAGTACTTC
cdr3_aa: CASSLGTDPYEQYF

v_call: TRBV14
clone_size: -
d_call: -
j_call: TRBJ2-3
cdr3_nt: TGTGCCAGCAGCCACCCTCCCTTCCTGGAGAGGAAGGGATACACAGATACGCAGTATTTT
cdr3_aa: CASSHPPFLERKGYTDTQYF

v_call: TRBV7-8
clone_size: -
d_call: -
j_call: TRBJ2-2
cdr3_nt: TGTGCCAGCAGCTTAGGGGCAGCGAACACCGGGGAGCTGTTTTTT
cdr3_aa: CASSLGAANTGELFF

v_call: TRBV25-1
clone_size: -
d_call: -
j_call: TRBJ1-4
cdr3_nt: TGTGCCAGCAGCATGGGAGGACCAAATGAAAAACTGTTTTTT
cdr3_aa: CASSMGGPNEKLFF

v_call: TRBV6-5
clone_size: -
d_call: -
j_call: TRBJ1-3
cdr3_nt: TGTGCCAGCAGTTACTCACACGGGGGTGGAAACACCATATATTTT
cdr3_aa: CASSYSHGGGNTIYF

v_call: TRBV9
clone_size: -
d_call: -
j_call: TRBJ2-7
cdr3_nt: TGTGCCAGCAGCGAACAACCGGGACGCCTTTCCCACGAGCAGTACTTC
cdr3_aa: CASSEQPGRLSHEQYF

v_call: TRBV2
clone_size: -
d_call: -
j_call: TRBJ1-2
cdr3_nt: TGTGCCAGCAGCCAACGAGGGAACGCAGGCACTAACTATGGCTACACCTTC
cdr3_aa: CASSQRGNAGTNYGYTF

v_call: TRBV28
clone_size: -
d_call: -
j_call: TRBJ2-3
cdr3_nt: TGTGCCAGCAGTTCAAAGCGGGTCGACACAGATACGCAGTATTTT
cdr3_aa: CASSSKRVDTDTQYF

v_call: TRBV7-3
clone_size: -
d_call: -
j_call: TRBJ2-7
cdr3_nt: TGTGCCAGCAGCTTAGACCCCACTAAGACAACGGACGAGCAGTACTTC
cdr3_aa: CASSLDPTKTTDEQYF

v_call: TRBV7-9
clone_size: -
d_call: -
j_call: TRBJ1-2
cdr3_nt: TGTGCCAGCAGCCCCCAGAGTGGCTACACCTTC
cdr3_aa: CASSPQSGYTF

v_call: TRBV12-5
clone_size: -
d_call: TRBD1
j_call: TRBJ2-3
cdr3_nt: TGTGCTAGTGGTTTGGGGACAGGGACCCCCACAGATACGCAGTATTTT
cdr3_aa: CASGLGTGTPTDTQYF

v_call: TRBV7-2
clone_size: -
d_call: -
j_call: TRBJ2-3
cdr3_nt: TGTGCCAGCAGCTTAGCGGCGCTAAAGGGTAGTATGGCAGGCACAGATACGCAGTATTTT
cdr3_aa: CASSLAALKGSMAGTDTQYF

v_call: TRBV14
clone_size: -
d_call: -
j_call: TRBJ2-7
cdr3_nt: TGTGCCAGCAGCCCCGGGCCGTCCTACGAGCAGTACTTC
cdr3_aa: CASSPGPSYEQYF

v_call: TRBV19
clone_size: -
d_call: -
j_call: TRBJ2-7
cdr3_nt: TGTGCCAGTAGTATAGGGACAGACTACGAGCAGTACTTC
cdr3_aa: CASSIGTDYEQYF

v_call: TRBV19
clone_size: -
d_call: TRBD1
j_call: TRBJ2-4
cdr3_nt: TGTGCCAGTAGTAACAGGGGGCGCGGTGGAGGCAAAAACATTCAGTACTTC
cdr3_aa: CASSNRGRGGGKNIQYF

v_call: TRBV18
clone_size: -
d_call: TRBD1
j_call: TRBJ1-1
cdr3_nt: TGTGCCAGCCGAGGGAAAAACCGGGACAGGGGGACTGAAGCTTTCTTT
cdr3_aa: CASRGKNRDRGTEAFF

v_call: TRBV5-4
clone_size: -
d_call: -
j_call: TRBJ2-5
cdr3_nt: TGTGCCAGCAGCCCCCAGGGGGGAGAAGAGACCCAGTACTTC
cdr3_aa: CASSPQGGEETQYF